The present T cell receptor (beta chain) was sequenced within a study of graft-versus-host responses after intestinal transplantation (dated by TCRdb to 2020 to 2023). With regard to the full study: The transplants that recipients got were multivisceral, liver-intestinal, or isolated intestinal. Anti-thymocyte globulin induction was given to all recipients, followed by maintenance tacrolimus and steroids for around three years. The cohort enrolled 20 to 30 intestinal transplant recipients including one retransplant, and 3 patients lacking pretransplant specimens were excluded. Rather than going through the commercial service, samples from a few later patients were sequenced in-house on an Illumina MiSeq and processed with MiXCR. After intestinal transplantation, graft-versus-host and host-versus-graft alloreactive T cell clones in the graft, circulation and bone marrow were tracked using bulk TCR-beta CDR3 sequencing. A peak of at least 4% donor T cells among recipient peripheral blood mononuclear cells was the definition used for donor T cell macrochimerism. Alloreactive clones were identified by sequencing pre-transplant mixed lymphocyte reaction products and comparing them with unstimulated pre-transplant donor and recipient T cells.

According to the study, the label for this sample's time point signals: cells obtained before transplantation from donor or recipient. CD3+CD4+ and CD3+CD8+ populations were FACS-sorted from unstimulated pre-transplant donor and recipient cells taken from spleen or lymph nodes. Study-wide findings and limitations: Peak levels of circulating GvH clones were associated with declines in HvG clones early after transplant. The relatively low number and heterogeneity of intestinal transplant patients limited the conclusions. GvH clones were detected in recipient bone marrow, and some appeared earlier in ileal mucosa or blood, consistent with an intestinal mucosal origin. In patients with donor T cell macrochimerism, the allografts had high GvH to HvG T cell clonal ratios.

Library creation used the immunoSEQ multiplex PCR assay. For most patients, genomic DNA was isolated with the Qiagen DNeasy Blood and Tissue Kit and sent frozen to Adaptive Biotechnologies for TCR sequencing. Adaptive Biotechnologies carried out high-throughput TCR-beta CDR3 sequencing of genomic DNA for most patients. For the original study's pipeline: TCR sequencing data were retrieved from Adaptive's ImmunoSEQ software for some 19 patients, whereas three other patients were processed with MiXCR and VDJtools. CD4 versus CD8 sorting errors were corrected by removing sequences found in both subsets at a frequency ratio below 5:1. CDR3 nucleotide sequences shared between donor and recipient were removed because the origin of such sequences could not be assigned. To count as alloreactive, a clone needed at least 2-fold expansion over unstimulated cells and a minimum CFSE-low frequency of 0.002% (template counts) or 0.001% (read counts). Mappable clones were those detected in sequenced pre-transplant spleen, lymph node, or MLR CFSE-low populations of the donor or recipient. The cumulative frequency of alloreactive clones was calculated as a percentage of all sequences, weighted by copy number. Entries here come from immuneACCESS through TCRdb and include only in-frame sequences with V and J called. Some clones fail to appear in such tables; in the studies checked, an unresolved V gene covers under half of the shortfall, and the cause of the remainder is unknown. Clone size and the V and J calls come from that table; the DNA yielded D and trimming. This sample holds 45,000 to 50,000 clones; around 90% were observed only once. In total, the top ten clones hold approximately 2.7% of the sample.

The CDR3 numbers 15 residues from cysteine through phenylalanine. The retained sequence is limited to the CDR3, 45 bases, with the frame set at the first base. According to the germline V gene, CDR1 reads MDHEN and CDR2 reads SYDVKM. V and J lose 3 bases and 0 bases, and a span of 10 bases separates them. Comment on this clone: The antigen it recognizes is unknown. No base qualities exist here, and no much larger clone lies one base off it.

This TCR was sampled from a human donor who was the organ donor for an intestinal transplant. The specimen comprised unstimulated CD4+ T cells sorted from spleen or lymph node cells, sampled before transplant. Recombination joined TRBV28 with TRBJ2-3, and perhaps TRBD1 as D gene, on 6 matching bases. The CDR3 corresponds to CASSLDSPSTDTQYF. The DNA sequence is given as TGTGCCAGCAGTTTGGACAGCCCTAGCACAGATACGCAGTATTTT.